This entry lists 20 T cell receptor beta chains sequenced from one sample in a study of CD8 T cells in Susac syndrome. The RNA input was about 0.5 to 1 ug, and it was reverse transcribed with random hexamers. TCRdb reprocessed the immunoSEQ multiplex PCR reads via MiXCR and lists one record per CDR3 protein. The sample includes about 440,000 distinct CDR3 sequences, approximately 85% seen only once; the top ten take about 0.12%. What was sequenced was CD8+ T cells from PBMCs. These receptors originate from a human donor with multiple sclerosis.

The chain couples TRBV19 to TRBJ1-5; D gene unclear. V shed 6 bases and J shed 4 bases, with 7 bases lying between them. Germline-derived CDR1 and CDR2 are LNHDA and SQIVND (reference sequence). CDR3 length: 12 amino acids. The CDR3 sequence is CASSRSNQPQHF. CDR3 sequence (DNA): TGTGCCAGTAGCCGTTCTAATCAGCCCCAGCATTTT.

The V call is TRBV11-1, the J call TRBJ1-1, with D perhaps TRBD1 (6 bases). CDR1 is SGHAT, CDR2 FQDESV, per germline (reference sequence). The CDR3 spans 11 residues. V was cut by 6 bases and J by 9 bases, with 11 bases left in between. The chain's CDR3 is CASRRTVKAFF. The CDR3 DNA follows: TGTGCCAGCAGGAGGACAGTCAAAGCTTTCTTT.

The chain joins TRBV29-1 to TRBJ2-6; D unclear. Germline CDR1 reads SQVTM; CDR2 reads ANQGSEA. The CDR3 contains 13 residues. V was pared by 7 bases and J by 0 bases, with 7 bases between. This CDR3 is CSAIVSGANVLTF. Here the CDR3 DNA reads TGCAGCGCTATTGTCTCTGGGGCCAACGTCCTGACTTTC.

The chain is built from TRBV13 and TRBJ2-1, with 14 positions matching TRBD2. The ends lost 5 bases at V and 5 bases at J; junction bases unmatched: 8. Germline V CDR1 and CDR2: PRHDT, FYEKMQ (reference sequence). The CDR3 is made up of 17 amino acids. CDR3 DNA sequence: TGTGCCAGCAGCCCTGCCAAGGGACTAGCGGGAGACAATGAGCAGTTCTTC. This encodes CASSPAKGLAGDNEQFF. Variable domain in full (rest from reference TRBV13 and TRBJ2-1): AAGVIQSPRHLIKEKRETATLKCYPIPRHDTVYWYQQGPGQDPQFLISFYEKMQSDKGSIPDRFSAQQFSDYHSELNMSSLELGDSALYFCASSPAKGLAGDNEQFFGPGTRLTVL.

Points on this clonotype: The junction shows a germline mismatch at one end, possibly a read error. The V call is TRBV27, the J call TRBJ1-5; 9 nucleotides match TRBD1. CDR1 MNHEY and CDR2 SMNVEV come from the germline V gene (reference sequence). The CDR3 runs to 13 residues. CDR3 sequence (DNA): TGTGCCGGCAGTACAGGGGGCTACCAGCCCCAGCATTTT. It codes for CAGSTGGYQPQHF.

The sample holds a few counts of this clonotype. The chain has TRBV4-1 and TRBJ2-7; TRBD2 matches at 9 bases. Germline loops: CDR1 MGHRA, CDR2 YSYEKL. The CDR3 has 15 residues. V lost 1 base and J lost 2; bases outside the gene matches: 3. The CDR3 spells CASSQGREGAYEQYF. The CDR3 coding sequence is TGCGCCAGCAGCCAAGGGCGGGAGGGGGCCTACGAGCAGTACTTC.

This chain connects TRBV28 to TRBJ2-2; 9 nucleotides line up with TRBD1. Germline V gene lookup returns CDR1 MDHEN and CDR2 SYDVKM. V lost 2 bases, J lost 4 bases, and 2 bases stayed unmatched. The CDR3 covers 15 residues. CDR3 region: CASSLDRGSTGELFF. For the CDR3, the DNA is TGTGCCAGCAGTTTAGACAGGGGGAGCACCGGGGAGCTGTTTTTT.

This chain joins TRBV11-2 and TRBJ2-7; 9 bases are a match to TRBD1. This CDR3 has 17 amino acids. Germline V lookup: CDR1 SGHAT, CDR2 FQNNGV. Germline trimming cut 5 bases from V and 2 bases from J; bases unmatched to any gene: 13. The CDR3 DNA is TGTGCCAGCAGCCGGTGGACAGGGGCCTTAAAGCCCTACGAGCAGTACTTC. Translated, it gives CASSRWTGALKPYEQYF.

The chain employs TRBV9 and TRBJ2-3, with 14 nucleotides matching TRBD2. The CDR3 has 16 residues. V lost 8 bases, J lost 4 bases, and 9 bases stayed unmatched. In germline, CDR1 is SGDLS, CDR2 YYNGEE. The CDR3, as DNA: TGTGCCAGTCAGCCTTCGACTAGCGGGGGGGCAGATACGCAGTATTTT. As protein: CASQPSTSGGADTQYF.

The chain recombines TRBV10-3 with TRBJ2-5, with 7 bases that match TRBD1. The CDR3 sequence is 17 residues long. Germline assignment: CDR1 ENHRY and CDR2 SYGVKD. Losses at the gene ends were 0 bases for V and 5 bases for J; bases not matched to a gene: 12. The chain's CDR3 is CAISESVPDRERETQYF. For the CDR3, the DNA is TGTGCCATCAGTGAGTCGGTACCCGACAGGGAACGGGAGACCCAGTACTTC.

The chain is built from TRBV7-9 and TRBJ2-7; D remains unclear. Germline values: CDR1 SEHNR, CDR2 FQNEAQ (reference sequence). The V gene lost 4 bases and the J gene lost 0 bases, with 4 bases spanning the gap. CDR3 length equals 12 residues. The CDR3 is CASSYPSYEQYF. CDR3 sequence (DNA): TGTGCCAGCAGCTATCCCTCCTACGAGCAGTACTTC.

CDR3 loop: CASSVQGRGRAEQFF. The CDR3 coding sequence is TGTGCCAGCAGCGTTCAGGGGCGTGGGAGGGCTGAGCAGTTCTTC. This chain links TRBV3-1 with TRBJ2-1, with D possibly matching TRBD2 (7 bases). The CDR3 sequence is 15 residues long. The V gene's germline CDR1 is LGHDT and CDR2 YNNKEL (reference sequence). V was pared by 5 bases and J by 9 bases, with 20 bases between.

This clonotype appeared once. The chain combines TRBV6-5 with TRBJ1-3; perhaps TRBD1 as D (5 bases). With 6 bases removed from V and 1 base from J, the gap between germline ends came to 10 bases. The V gene's germline CDR1 is MNHEY and CDR2 SVGAGI. The CDR3 spans 14 residues. This CDR3 is CASRQGDSGNTIYF. The CDR3, as DNA: TGTGCCAGCAGACAAGGGGATTCTGGAAACACCATATATTTT.

This clonotype was counted a single time. The rearrangement uses TRBV5-1 and TRBJ2-7, with TRBD2 identical over 11 bases. CDR1 is SGHRS and CDR2 is YFSETQ in the germline V gene. J was trimmed by 2 bases and V by 3 bases; bases with no gene match: 4. This CDR3 is 15 amino acids long. The CDR3 sequence: CASSSLAGGAYEQYF. The CDR3 DNA sequence: TGCGCCAGCAGCTCGCTAGCGGGAGGCGCCTACGAGCAGTACTTC.

This clonotype turned up a few times. V usage is TRBV6-1 and J usage is TRBJ1-5; D might be TRBD1 (5 bases). Germline V lookup: CDR1 MNHNS, CDR2 SASEGT. V lost 2 bases, J lost 4 bases, and 9 bases lay in between. CDR3 size: 14 residues. The CDR3 reads CASSEPGPNQPQHF. The CDR3 DNA follows: TGTGCCAGCAGTGAACCGGGGCCAAATCAGCCCCAGCATTTT.

The chain joins TRBV27 to TRBJ2-1; no firm D call. Between the trimmed V and J ends, which lost 10 bases and 1 base, there was a span of 11 bases. The CDR3 has 13 amino acids. In germline, CDR1 is MNHEY, CDR2 SMNVEV (reference sequence). The CDR3 DNA reads TGTGCCACCACAGAATTTTCCTACAATGAGCAGTTCTTC. It yields the protein CATTEFSYNEQFF.

This clonotype showed up just a few times. At one of its ends the junction is not consistent with the germline gene, which may arise from a read error. V and J are TRBV27 and TRBJ1-1, with unresolved D. Germline V gene sequence: CDR1 MNHEY, CDR2 SMNVEV (reference sequence). The CDR3 is 14 amino acids. CDR3 in DNA: TGTGCCAGTAGTTTGGTGGGCTTGAACACTGAAGCTTTCTTT. The encoded protein is CASSLVGLNTEAFF.

V gene TRBV6-1 combines with J gene TRBJ2-2; 8 bases match TRBD1. CDR3 length equals 16 residues. J was trimmed by 6 bases and V by 5 bases; bases with no gene match: 11. The germline gives CDR1 MNHNS, CDR2 SASEGT. The CDR3 spells CASSIRQGSNAGELFF. DNA of the CDR3: TGTGCCAGCAGTATCCGACAGGGGAGCAACGCCGGGGAGCTGTTTTTT.

The rearrangement uses TRBV30 and TRBJ2-2, with no clear D. V dropped 5 bases and J dropped 0 bases, with 7 bases sitting between them. The CDR3 is 13 amino acids. CDR1 and CDR2 from the germline V gene are GTSNPN and SVGIG (reference sequence). The CDR3 DNA reads TGTGCCTGGGGTTACTCGAACACCGGGGAGCTGTTTTTT. It translates to CAWGYSNTGELFF.

The CDR3 loop is CASSFTRETQYF. Written as DNA, the CDR3 is TGTGCCAGCAGTTTTACTCGAGAGACCCAGTACTTC. The rearrangement links TRBV12-3 or TRBV12-4 to TRBJ2-5; D uncertain. V was shortened by 3 bases and J by 4 bases, with 6 bases between the two germline ends. CDR3 size: 12 residues.